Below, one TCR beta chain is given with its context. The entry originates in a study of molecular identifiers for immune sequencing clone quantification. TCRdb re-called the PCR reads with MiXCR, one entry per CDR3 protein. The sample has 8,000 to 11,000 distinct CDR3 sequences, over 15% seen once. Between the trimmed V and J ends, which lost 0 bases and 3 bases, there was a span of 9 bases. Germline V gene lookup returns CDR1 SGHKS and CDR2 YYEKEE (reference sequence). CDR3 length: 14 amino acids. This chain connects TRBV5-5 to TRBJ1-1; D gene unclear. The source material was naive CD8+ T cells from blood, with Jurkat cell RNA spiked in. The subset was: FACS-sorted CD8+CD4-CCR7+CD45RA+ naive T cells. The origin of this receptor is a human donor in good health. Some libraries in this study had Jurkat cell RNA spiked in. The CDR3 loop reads CASSLASGYTEAFF. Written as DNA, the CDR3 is TGTGCCAGCAGCTTGGCTTCGGGTTACACTGAAGCTTTCTTT.